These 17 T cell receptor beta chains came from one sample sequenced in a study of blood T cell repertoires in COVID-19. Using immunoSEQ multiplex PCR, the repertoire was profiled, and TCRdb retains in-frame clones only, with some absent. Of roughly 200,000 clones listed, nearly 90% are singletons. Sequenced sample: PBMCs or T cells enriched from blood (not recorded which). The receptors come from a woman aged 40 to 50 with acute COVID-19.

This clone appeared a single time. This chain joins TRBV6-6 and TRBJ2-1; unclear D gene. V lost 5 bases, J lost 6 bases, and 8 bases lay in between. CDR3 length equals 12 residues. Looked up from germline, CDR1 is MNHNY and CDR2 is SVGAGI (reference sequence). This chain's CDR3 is CASSPNSNEQFF. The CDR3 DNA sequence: TGTGCCAGCAGTCCGAACTCCAATGAGCAGTTCTTC.

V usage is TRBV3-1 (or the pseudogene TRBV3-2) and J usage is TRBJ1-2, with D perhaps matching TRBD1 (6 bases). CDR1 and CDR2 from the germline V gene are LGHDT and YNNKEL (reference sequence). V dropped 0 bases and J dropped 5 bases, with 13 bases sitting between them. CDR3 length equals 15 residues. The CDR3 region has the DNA TGTGCCAGCAGCCAAGATTCGACAGGCCTTTATGGCTACACCTTC. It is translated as CASSQDSTGLYGYTF.

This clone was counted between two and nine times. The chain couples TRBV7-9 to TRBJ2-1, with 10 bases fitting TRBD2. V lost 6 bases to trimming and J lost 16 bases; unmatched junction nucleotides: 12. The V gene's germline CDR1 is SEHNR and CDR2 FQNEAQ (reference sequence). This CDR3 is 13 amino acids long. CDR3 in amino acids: CASSLISGRALFF. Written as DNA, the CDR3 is TGTGCCAGCAGTTTGATCAGCGGGAGGGCCCTATTCTTC.

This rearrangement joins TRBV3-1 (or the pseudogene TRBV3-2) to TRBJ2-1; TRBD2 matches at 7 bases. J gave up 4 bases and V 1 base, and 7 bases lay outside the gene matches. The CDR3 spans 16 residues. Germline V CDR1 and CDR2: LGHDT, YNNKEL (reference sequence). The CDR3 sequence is CASSQGDGGIYNEQFF. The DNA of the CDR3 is TGTGCCAGCAGCCAAGGTGACGGGGGGATTTACAATGAGCAGTTCTTC.

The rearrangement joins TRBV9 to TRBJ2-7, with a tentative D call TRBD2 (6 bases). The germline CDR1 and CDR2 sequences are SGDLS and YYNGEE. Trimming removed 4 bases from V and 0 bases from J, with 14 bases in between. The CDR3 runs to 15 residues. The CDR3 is CASSKDGGGSYEQYF. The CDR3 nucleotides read TGTGCCAGCAGCAAAGACGGGGGAGGCTCCTACGAGCAGTACTTC.

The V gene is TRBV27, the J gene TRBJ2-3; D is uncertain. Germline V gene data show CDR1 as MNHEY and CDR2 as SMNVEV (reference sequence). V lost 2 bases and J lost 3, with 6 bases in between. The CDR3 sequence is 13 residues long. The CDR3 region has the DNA TGTGCCAGCAGTTTAGGGCCGACAGATACGCAGTATTTT. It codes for CASSLGPTDTQYF.

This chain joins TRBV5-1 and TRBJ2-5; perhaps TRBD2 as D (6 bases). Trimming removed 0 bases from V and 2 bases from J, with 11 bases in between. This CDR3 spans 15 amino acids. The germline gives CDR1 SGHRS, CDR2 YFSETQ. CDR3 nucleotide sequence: TGCGCCAGCAGCTTGGCGGGGGTAGGGCAAGAGACCCAGTACTTC. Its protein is CASSLAGVGQETQYF. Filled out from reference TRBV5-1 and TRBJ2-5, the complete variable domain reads KAGVTQTPRYLIKTRGQQVTLSCSPISGHRSVSWYQQTPGQGLQFLFEYFSETQRNKGNFPGRFSGRQFSNSRSEMNVSTLELGDSALYLCASSLAGVGQETQYFGPGTRLLVL.

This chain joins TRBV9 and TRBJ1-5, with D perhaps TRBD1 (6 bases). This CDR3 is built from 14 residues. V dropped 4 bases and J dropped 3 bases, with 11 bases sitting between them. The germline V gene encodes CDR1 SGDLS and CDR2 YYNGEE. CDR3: CASSNGTFNQPQHF. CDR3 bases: TGTGCCAGCAGCAACGGGACATTCAATCAGCCCCAGCATTTT.

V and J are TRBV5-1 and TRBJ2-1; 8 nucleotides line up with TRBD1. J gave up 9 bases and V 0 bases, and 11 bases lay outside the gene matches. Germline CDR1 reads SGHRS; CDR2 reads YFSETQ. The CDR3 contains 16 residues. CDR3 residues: CASSLETGDPSAEQFF. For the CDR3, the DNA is TGCGCCAGCAGCTTGGAGACAGGGGACCCATCCGCTGAGCAGTTCTTC. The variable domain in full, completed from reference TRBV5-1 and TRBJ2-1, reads KAGVTQTPRYLIKTRGQQVTLSCSPISGHRSVSWYQQTPGQGLQFLFEYFSETQRNKGNFPGRFSGRQFSNSRSEMNVSTLELGDSALYLCASSLETGDPSAEQFFGPGTRLTVL.

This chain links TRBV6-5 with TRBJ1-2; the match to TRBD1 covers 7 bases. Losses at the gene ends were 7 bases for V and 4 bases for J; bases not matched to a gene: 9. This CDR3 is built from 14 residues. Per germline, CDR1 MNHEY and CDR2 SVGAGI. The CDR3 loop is CASTRGTFSYGYTF. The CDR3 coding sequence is TGTGCCAGCACCAGGGGGACGTTTAGCTATGGCTACACCTTC.

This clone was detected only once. The DNA of the CDR3 is TGTGCCAGCAGCTTAAGACAGTCGTCCTCACCCCTCCACTTT. Protein: CASSLRQSSSPLHF. The rearrangement links TRBV7-8 to TRBJ1-6, with D perhaps matching TRBD1 (5 bases). V was shortened by 2 bases and J by 10 bases, with 12 bases between the two germline ends. In germline, CDR1 is SGHVS, CDR2 FQNEAQ. The CDR3 is made up of 14 amino acids.

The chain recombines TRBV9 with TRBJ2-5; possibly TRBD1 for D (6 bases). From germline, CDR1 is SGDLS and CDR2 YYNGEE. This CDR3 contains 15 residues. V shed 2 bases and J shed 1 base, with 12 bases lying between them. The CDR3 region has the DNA TGTGCCAGCAGCGTCACGGGACACAGCCAAGAGACCCAGTACTTC. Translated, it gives CASSVTGHSQETQYF.

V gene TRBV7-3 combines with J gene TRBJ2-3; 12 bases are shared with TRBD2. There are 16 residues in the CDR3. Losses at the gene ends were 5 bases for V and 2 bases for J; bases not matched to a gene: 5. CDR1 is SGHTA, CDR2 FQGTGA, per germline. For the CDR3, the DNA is TGTGCCAGCAGCCCGACTAGCGGGGGTTACACAGATACGCAGTATTTT. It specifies CASSPTSGGYTDTQYF.

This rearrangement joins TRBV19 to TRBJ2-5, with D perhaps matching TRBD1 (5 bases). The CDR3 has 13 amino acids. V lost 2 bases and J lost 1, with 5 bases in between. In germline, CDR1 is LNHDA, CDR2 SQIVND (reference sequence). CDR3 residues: CASSITGQETQYF. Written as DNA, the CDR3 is TGTGCCAGTAGTATAACAGGCCAAGAGACCCAGTACTTC.

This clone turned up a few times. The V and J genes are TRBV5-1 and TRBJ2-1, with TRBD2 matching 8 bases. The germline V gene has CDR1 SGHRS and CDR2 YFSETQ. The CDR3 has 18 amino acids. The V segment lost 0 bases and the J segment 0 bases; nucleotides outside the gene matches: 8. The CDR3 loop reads CASSLGGGPLSSYNEQFF. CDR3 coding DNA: TGCGCCAGCAGCTTGGGCGGGGGGCCACTGAGCTCCTACAATGAGCAGTTCTTC.

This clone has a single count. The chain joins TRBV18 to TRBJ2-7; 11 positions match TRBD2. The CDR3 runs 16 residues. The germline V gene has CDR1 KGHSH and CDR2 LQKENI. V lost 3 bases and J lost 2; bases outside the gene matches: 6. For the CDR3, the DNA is TGTGCCAGCTCACCCCCTAGCGGGAGGTTGACCTACGAGCAGTACTTC. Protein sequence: CASSPPSGRLTYEQYF.

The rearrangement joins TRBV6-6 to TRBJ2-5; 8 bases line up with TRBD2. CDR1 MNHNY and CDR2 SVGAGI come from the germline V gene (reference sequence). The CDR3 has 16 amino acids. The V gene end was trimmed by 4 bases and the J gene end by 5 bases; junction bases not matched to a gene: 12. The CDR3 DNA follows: TGTGCCAGCAGTTCCCGGGGAAGACTAGCGTGGGAGACCCAGTACTTC. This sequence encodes CASSSRGRLAWETQYF.